This passage covers 21 T cell receptor beta chains from one sample sequenced in a study of blood T cell repertoires in COVID-19. Sequencing was performed with immunoSEQ multiplex PCR; in TCRdb, only in-frame clones are kept and a portion is missing. Among around 100,000 clones listed, roughly 80% were seen once. The sequenced material came from peripheral blood. These receptors were collected from a man between 65 and 79 years old with acute or convalescent COVID-19.

The CDR3 loop is CASSLTYWAGGETEAFF. The CDR3 DNA sequence: TGTGCCAGCAGCTTAACGTATTGGGCAGGGGGCGAGACTGAAGCTTTCTTT. This rearrangement joins TRBV7-3 to TRBJ1-1, with TRBD1 matching over 8 bases. The CDR3 extends over 17 amino acids. The germline gives CDR1 SGHTA, CDR2 FQGTGA. V gave up 0 bases and J gave up 5 bases; unmatched junction bases: 11.

The chain combines TRBV24-1 with TRBJ1-2; D is ambiguous. V was trimmed by 2 bases and J by 8 bases, leaving 8 bases between them. The germline V gene encodes CDR1 KGHDR and CDR2 SFDVKD. This CDR3 spans 12 amino acids. CDR3 DNA sequence: TGTGCCACCAGTGATTACTCCTTCGGCTACACCTTC. This translates into CATSDYSFGYTF.

The chain employs TRBV6-1 and TRBJ1-2; the match to TRBD1 covers 7 bases. The CDR3 sequence is 14 residues long. V dropped 0 bases and J dropped 8; count of bases not matched to a gene: 6. Looked up from germline, CDR1 is MNHNS and CDR2 is SASEGT. CDR3 sequence reads: CASSEARGARGYTF. Here the CDR3 DNA reads TGTGCCAGCAGTGAAGCCAGGGGGGCGAGAGGCTACACCTTC.

The rearrangement uses TRBV18 and TRBJ2-4; 10 bases fit TRBD1. Germline V gives CDR1 KGHSH, CDR2 LQKENI. The V gene end was trimmed by 6 bases and the J gene end by 0 bases; junction bases not matched to a gene: 8. The length of the CDR3 is 17 residues. CDR3 in amino acids: CASSQRQGALAKNIQYF. The CDR3, as DNA: TGTGCCAGCTCTCAGAGACAGGGGGCTCTAGCCAAAAACATTCAGTACTTC.

The J gene is TRBJ1-4, the V gene TRBV6-5; D may be TRBD1 (5 bases). CDR1 and CDR2 (germline): MNHEY, SVGAGI. The germline V and J ends were trimmed by 8 bases and 6 bases, with 19 bases remaining between them. CDR3 size: 15 residues. The DNA of the CDR3 is TGTGCCAGCTTTCCCGGGGGTTGGAGTCATGAAAAACTGTTTTTT. Encoded protein: CASFPGGWSHEKLFF.

This rearrangement joins TRBV28 to TRBJ1-2; a possible D gene is TRBD1 (5 bases). Trimming left V 2 bases short and J 5 bases short, with 9 bases between. The CDR3 has 13 residues. Germline-derived CDR1 and CDR2 are MDHEN and SYDVKM. CDR3 sequence (DNA): TGTGCCAGCAGTTTAGAGGGGAGGTATGGCTACACCTTC. It codes for CASSLEGRYGYTF.

In nucleotides, the CDR3 is TGTGCCAGCCTACAGGGGCGAAGGATGAACACTGAAGCTTTCTTT. This translates into CASLQGRRMNTEAFF. This chain joins TRBV6-5 and TRBJ1-1, with TRBD1 matching over 7 bases. There are 15 residues in the CDR3. V lost 8 bases, J lost 0 bases, and 9 bases stayed unmatched. Germline assignment: CDR1 MNHEY and CDR2 SVGAGI.

The rearrangement joins TRBV4-2 to TRBJ2-3, with 7 bases matching TRBD1. The V segment lost 6 bases and the J segment 2 bases; nucleotides outside the gene matches: 8. The CDR3 runs 15 residues. Germline assignment: CDR1 LGHNA and CDR2 YNFKEQ. The CDR3 nucleotides are TGTGCCAGCAGACCGACAGGGTCTTCCACAGATACGCAGTATTTT. Encoded protein: CASRPTGSSTDTQYF.

This clone appeared a few times. The chain uses TRBV6-5 and TRBJ1-5; D is possibly TRBD1 (6 bases). This CDR3 is built from 13 residues. The V and J ends lost 6 bases and 6 bases respectively, with 12 bases between them. Germline V gene data show CDR1 as MNHEY and CDR2 as SVGAGI. CDR3: CASRGLGGQPQHF. CDR3 nucleotides: TGTGCCAGCAGGGGACTAGGGGGTCAGCCCCAGCATTTT.

The chain joins TRBV28 to TRBJ1-2, with D hard to call. V was cut by 10 bases and J by 8 bases, with 14 bases left in between. CDR1 and CDR2 from the germline V gene are MDHEN and SYDVKM. CDR3 length equals 11 residues. Here the CDR3 reads CATTRVRGYTF. The CDR3 DNA reads TGTGCCACCACTAGGGTTCGGGGCTACACCTTC.

This clone has a single count. The chain employs TRBV19 and TRBJ2-3; possibly TRBD1 for D (6 bases). V lost 3 bases, J lost 3 bases, and 10 bases lay in between. The CDR3 consists of 14 residues. Germline loops: CDR1 LNHDA, CDR2 SQIVND (reference sequence). DNA of the CDR3: TGTGCCAGTAGTATCGCCGGACAGACAGATACGCAGTATTTT. Amino acid sequence: CASSIAGQTDTQYF.

V is TRBV19 and J is TRBJ1-2, with D hard to call. The ends were cut back, 5 bases at V and 4 bases at J, with 11 bases in the middle. CDR1 LNHDA and CDR2 SQIVND come from the germline V gene (reference sequence). The CDR3 covers 13 residues. CDR3 sequence reads: CASSVVQFYGYTF. The CDR3, as DNA: TGTGCCAGTAGTGTGGTACAGTTCTATGGCTACACCTTC. Based on the CDR3 plus reference TRBV19 and TRBJ1-2, the full variable domain is DGGITQSPKYLFRKEGQNVTLSCEQNLNHDAMYWYRQDPGQGLRLIYYSQIVNDFQKGDIAEGYSVSREKKESFPLTVTSAQKNPTAFYLCASSVVQFYGYTFGSGTRLTVV.

The CDR3, as DNA: TGTGCCAGCAGTGAAATGCGGGAGGGGAACATTCAGTACTTC. It yields the protein CASSEMREGNIQYF. The chain carries TRBV25-1 and TRBJ2-4; the match to TRBD2 covers 9 bases. Germline CDR1 reads MGHDK; CDR2 reads SYGVNS. V dropped 2 bases and J dropped 7; count of bases not matched to a gene: 3. CDR3 length: 14 amino acids.

This clone has just a few counts. The V call is TRBV7-8, the J call TRBJ1-3, with D uncertain. Germline V gene sequence: CDR1 SGHVS, CDR2 FQNEAQ. This CDR3 spans 15 amino acids. Trimming took 2 bases from V and 0 from J, leaving 8 bases between them. The CDR3 is CASSLLEFSGNTIYF. DNA for the CDR3: TGTGCCAGCAGCTTACTTGAGTTCTCTGGAAACACCATATATTTT. The complete variable domain, with remaining parts taken from reference TRBV7-8 and TRBJ1-3, reads GAGVSQSPRYKVAKRGQDVALRCDPISGHVSLFWYQQALGQGPEFLTYFQNEAQLDKSGLPSDRFFAERPEGSVSTLKIQRTQQEDSAVYLCASSLLEFSGNTIYFGEGSWLTVV.

J is TRBJ2-4 and V is TRBV30; 11 positions match TRBD1. The CDR3 has 15 residues. Germline V CDR1 and CDR2: GTSNPN, SVGIG (reference sequence). With 0 bases clipped from V and 7 bases from J, the junction kept 5 bases outside the gene matches. The chain's CDR3 is CAWSVGTGGSNIQYF. CDR3 bases: TGTGCCTGGAGTGTCGGGACAGGGGGTTCGAACATTCAGTACTTC.

The V call is TRBV7-6, the J call TRBJ2-2; D unclear. The CDR3 loop spans 14 amino acids. Germline V gives CDR1 SGHVS, CDR2 FNYEAQ. The V and J ends lost 5 bases and 1 base respectively, with 8 bases between them. CDR3 in amino acids: CASSRDMNTGELFF. The CDR3 nucleotides are TGTGCCAGCAGCAGAGACATGAACACCGGGGAGCTGTTTTTT.

V and J are TRBV14 and TRBJ2-1, with TRBD2 identical over 10 bases. Trimming cost V 3 bases and J 0 bases; bases outside gene matches: 5. The CDR3 length is 17 residues. The germline CDR1 and CDR2 sequences are SGHDN and FVKESK. The CDR3 DNA is TGTGCCAGCAGCCAGCCTTTAGCGGGAGGCTCCTACAATGAGCAGTTCTTC. Its protein product is CASSQPLAGGSYNEQFF.

The CDR3 sequence: CASSEGAGQPQHF. CDR3 coding DNA: TGTGCCAGCAGTGAAGGGGCCGGGCAGCCCCAGCATTTT. The V gene is TRBV25-1, the J gene TRBJ1-5, with a tentative D call TRBD1 (5 bases). This CDR3 has 13 amino acids. V lost 2 bases to trimming and J lost 7 bases, with 9 bases between them. Germline-derived CDR1 and CDR2 are MGHDK and SYGVNS.

This sequence joins TRBV29-1 and TRBJ2-3, with 8 bases fitting TRBD2. The CDR3 totals 15 residues. The V segment lost 6 bases and the J segment 1 base; nucleotides outside the gene matches: 9. CDR1 SQVTM and CDR2 ANQGSEA come from the germline V gene. The CDR3 DNA reads as TGCAGCGTCCCCTTGTTGACTAGCGGCACAGATACGCAGTATTTT. Its protein is CSVPLLTSGTDTQYF.

The chain employs TRBV25-1 and TRBJ2-2, with 11 bases aligning to TRBD2. This CDR3 is built from 16 residues. Germline V gives CDR1 MGHDK, CDR2 SYGVNS. V was clipped by 8 bases and J by 3 bases; unmatched bases: 8. In nucleotides, the CDR3 is TGTGCCAGCTCCAAACTAGCGGGGGCCTACACCGGGGAGCTGTTTTTT. This translates into CASSKLAGAYTGELFF.

In this sample, this clone turned up once. CDR3: CASSLLNTGELFF. The CDR3, as DNA: TGTGCCAGCAGTCTACTGAACACCGGGGAGCTGTTTTTT. V usage is TRBV25-1 and J usage is TRBJ2-2; D not resolved. Trimming removed 5 bases from V and 1 base from J, with 5 bases in between. The germline CDR1 and CDR2 sequences are MGHDK and SYGVNS. This CDR3 has 13 residues. Together with reference TRBV25-1 and TRBJ2-2, the CDR3 gives the full variable domain: EADIYQTPRYLVIGTGKKITLECSQTMGHDKMYWYQQDPGMELHLIHYSYGVNSTEKGDLSSESTVSRIRTEHFPLTLESARPSHTSQYLCASSLLNTGELFFGEGSRLTVL.